This passage covers 22 T cell receptor beta chains from one sample sequenced in a study of long-term antiretroviral therapy in people with HIV. Researchers ran immunoSEQ v3.0 at survey level. Profiled with immunoSEQ multiplex PCR; TCRdb holds only in-frame clones, not every one. The table records 40,000 or so clones, less than 90% of them present only once. This specimen was unsorted PBMCs, taken just before starting antiretroviral therapy. Receptors were obtained from a woman between 18 and 29 years old with HIV.

J is TRBJ2-1 and V is TRBV7-2; a weak D match, TRBD1 (5 bases). CDR3 length equals 18 residues. The V and J ends lost 3 bases and 2 bases respectively, with 20 bases between them. Germline V gene sequence: CDR1 SGHTA, CDR2 FQGNSA. CDR3 amino acids: CASSFSGSDGQAYNEQFF. CDR3 bases: TGTGCCAGCAGCTTTAGTGGAAGTGACGGACAAGCCTACAATGAGCAGTTCTTC.

The chain recombines TRBV4-3 with TRBJ1-1, with D perhaps matching TRBD1 (6 bases). Trimming took 6 bases from V and 0 from J, leaving 11 bases between them. CDR1 and CDR2 from the germline V gene are LGHNA and YSLEER. This CDR3 is built from 14 residues. This CDR3 is CASSKGQLNTEAFF. The DNA for the CDR3 is TGCGCCAGCAGTAAAGGACAGCTGAACACTGAAGCTTTCTTT.

The chain employs TRBV28 and TRBJ2-2, with TRBD2 matching over 8 bases. Per the germline V gene, CDR1 is MDHEN and CDR2 is SYDVKM. CDR3 length: 16 residues. V lost 6 bases and J lost 0; bases outside the gene matches: 6. For the CDR3, the DNA is TGTGCCAGCAGGTCCACTAGCGGATCGAACACCGGGGAGCTGTTTTTT. Residues: CASRSTSGSNTGELFF.

The V gene is TRBV4-3, the J gene TRBJ2-7; 7 bases match TRBD1. CDR1 and CDR2 from the germline V gene are LGHNA and YSLEER. This CDR3 comprises 15 residues. V trimming: 3 bases; J trimming: 4 bases; junction bases outside the gene matches: 9. CDR3 residues: CASSQATGETYEQYF. DNA of the CDR3: TGCGCCAGCAGCCAGGCCACAGGGGAGACGTACGAGCAGTACTTC.

This clone occurred a few times. The chain recombines TRBV9 with TRBJ2-7; D might be TRBD2 (6 bases). The germline V gene has CDR1 SGDLS and CDR2 YYNGEE. Trimming left V 1 base short and J 6 bases short, with 17 bases between. This CDR3 is built from 15 residues. The CDR3 DNA reads TGTGCCAGCAGCGTAATCTCGGGGACTCCCGGCGAGCAGTACTTC. It encodes CASSVISGTPGEQYF.

CDR3 nucleotide sequence: TGTGCCAGCAGCTTACACCGACAGGACAATGAGCAGTTCTTC. This encodes CASSLHRQDNEQFF. The chain links TRBV7-2 to TRBJ2-1, with a weak D call TRBD1 (6 bases). Trimming took 2 bases from V and 5 from J, leaving 10 bases between them. The V gene's germline CDR1 is SGHTA and CDR2 FQGNSA. CDR3 length equals 14 residues. Filled out from reference TRBV7-2 and TRBJ2-1, the complete variable domain reads GAGVSQSPSNKVTEKGKDVELRCDPISGHTALYWYRQSLGQGLEFLIYFQGNSAPDKSGLPSDRFSAERTGGSVSTLTIQRTQQEDSAVYLCASSLHRQDNEQFFGPGTRLTVL.

The V call is TRBV25-1, the J call TRBJ1-1; TRBD1 matches 7 bases. From germline, CDR1 is MGHDK and CDR2 SYGVNS. J was trimmed by 1 base and V by 4 bases; bases with no gene match: 3. This CDR3 has 14 amino acids. DNA of the CDR3: TGTGCCAGCAGTGTCGACAGGGAGAACACTGAAGCTTTCTTT. Translating it yields CASSVDRENTEAFF.

The chain couples TRBV28 to TRBJ2-1; perhaps TRBD1 as D (5 bases). The CDR3 loop spans 15 amino acids. The ends were cut back, 5 bases at V and 0 bases at J, with 11 bases in the middle. In germline, CDR1 is MDHEN, CDR2 SYDVKM. In nucleotides, the CDR3 is TGTGCCAGCAGTGTCTCAGGGTCCTCCTACAATGAGCAGTTCTTC. Translating it yields CASSVSGSSYNEQFF. The whole variable domain, remainder taken from reference TRBV28 and TRBJ2-1, is DVKVTQSSRYLVKRTGEKVFLECVQDMDHENMFWYRQDPGLGLRLIYFSYDVKMKEKGDIPEGYSVSREKKERFSLILESASTNQTSMYLCASSVSGSSYNEQFFGPGTRLTVL.

This clone was detected only a few times. The chain links TRBV2 to TRBJ2-2, with unresolved D. Between the trimmed V and J ends, which lost 1 base and 9 bases, there was a span of 6 bases. The CDR3 extends over 12 amino acids. Germline CDR1 SNHLY, CDR2 FYNNEI. CDR3 amino acids: CASSEVSRELFF. For the CDR3, the DNA is TGTGCCAGCAGTGAAGTCTCTCGGGAGCTGTTTTTT.

The V and J genes are TRBV28 and TRBJ1-2, with a tentative D call TRBD1 (5 bases). The CDR3 runs to 11 residues. CDR1 MDHEN and CDR2 SYDVKM come from the germline V gene. V lost 8 bases and J lost 9, with 13 bases in between. CDR3 bases: TGTGCCAGCCAAGAGGGGATGAGCTACACCTTC. This sequence encodes CASQEGMSYTF.

This sequence joins TRBV6-5 and TRBJ2-7, with 9 bases that match TRBD2. The CDR3 is made up of 15 amino acids. Germline V lookup: CDR1 MNHEY, CDR2 SVGAGI. Germline trimming cut 5 bases from V and 0 bases from J; bases unmatched to any gene: 5. CDR3 region: CASSPSGTPSYEQYF. DNA of the CDR3: TGTGCCAGCAGTCCTAGCGGGACCCCCTCCTACGAGCAGTACTTC.

J is TRBJ2-7 and V is TRBV9; 8 positions agree with TRBD1. This CDR3 contains 15 residues. After removal of 2 bases from V and 3 bases from J, the junction contained 7 bases not matched to a gene. Germline V lookup: CDR1 SGDLS, CDR2 YYNGEE. CDR3 region: CASSVESTGDYEQYF. In nucleotides, the CDR3 is TGTGCCAGCAGCGTTGAATCGACAGGGGACTACGAGCAGTACTTC.

As DNA, the CDR3 is TGTGCCAGCAGCTTGGAAGGACAGGGGGCTTGGACTGAAGCTTTCTTT. This translates into CASSLEGQGAWTEAFF. This chain uses TRBV5-5 with TRBJ1-1; 11 nucleotides match TRBD1. V trimming: 0 bases; J trimming: 5 bases; junction bases outside the gene matches: 6. The germline V gene has CDR1 SGHKS and CDR2 YYEKEE (reference sequence). This CDR3 contains 16 residues.

The chain employs TRBV6-6 and TRBJ2-7, with D possibly being TRBD1 (6 bases). Trimming removed 4 bases from V and 2 bases from J, with 15 bases in between. CDR1 and CDR2 from the germline V gene are MNHNY and SVGAGI (reference sequence). The CDR3 sequence is 15 residues long. The CDR3 reads CASSSPGQNAYEQYF. DNA of the CDR3: TGTGCCAGCAGTTCCCCGGGACAAAACGCCTACGAGCAGTACTTC.

The rearrangement uses TRBV5-6 and TRBJ1-1; 7 bases align to TRBD1. V shed 2 bases, J shed 5 bases, and the junction held 6 bases outside the gene matches. The germline V gene encodes CDR1 SGHDT and CDR2 YYEEEE. The CDR3 is 14 amino acids. CDR3 in amino acids: CASSLTGVGTEAFF. The CDR3 DNA reads TGTGCCAGCAGCTTAACAGGGGTAGGAACTGAAGCTTTCTTT.

This chain uses TRBV18 with TRBJ2-7; 10 bases match TRBD1. Per the germline V gene, CDR1 is KGHSH and CDR2 is LQKENI. This CDR3 is 14 amino acids long. J lost 2 bases, V lost 5 bases, and 3 bases had no gene match. CDR3 in amino acids: CASSRGTGAYEQYF. The CDR3 region has the DNA TGTGCCAGCTCAAGAGGGACAGGGGCCTACGAGCAGTACTTC.

CDR3 sequence: CASSQALAGGFSYEQYF. CDR3 in DNA: TGCGCCAGCAGCCAAGCCCTAGCGGGAGGGTTCTCCTACGAGCAGTACTTC. The chain carries TRBV4-1 and TRBJ2-7; 12 nucleotides line up with TRBD2. V lost 1 base, J lost 0 bases, and 4 bases stayed unmatched. The CDR3 extends over 17 amino acids. Germline V gene lookup returns CDR1 MGHRA and CDR2 YSYEKL.

This chain joins TRBV6-1 and TRBJ1-1; 9 bases agree with TRBD1. Germline-derived CDR1 and CDR2 are MNHNS and SASEGT. Trimming cost V 5 bases and J 4 bases; bases outside gene matches: 2. The CDR3 runs to 13 residues. The CDR3 DNA reads TGTGCCAGCAGTATGGACAGGGGCACTGAAGCTTTCTTT. Its translation: CASSMDRGTEAFF.

This chain connects TRBV7-9 to TRBJ1-3; D uncertain. This CDR3 comprises 15 residues. Germline V gene lookup returns CDR1 SEHNR and CDR2 FQNEAQ (reference sequence). Trimming pared 2 bases from V and 4 bases from J, leaving 12 bases between. The CDR3: CASSLNQSPGNTIYF. For the CDR3, the DNA is TGTGCCAGCAGCTTAAATCAGAGTCCGGGAAACACCATATATTTT.

Details on this clone: At one boundary the junction diverges from the germline segment, which might be a read error. The genes are TRBV27 and TRBJ1-5, with TRBD1 matching over 7 bases. Germline V gives CDR1 MNHEY, CDR2 SMNVEV (reference sequence). The CDR3 is made up of 13 amino acids. CDR3 sequence: CASSISQQGKEHF. The CDR3 bases are TGTGCCAGCAGTATATCTCAACAGGGGAAGGAGCATTTT.

The chain links TRBV11-2 to TRBJ1-5; D is ambiguous. Germline V gene data show CDR1 as SGHAT and CDR2 as FQNNGV. There are 16 residues in the CDR3. V dropped 5 bases and J dropped 7 bases, with 21 bases sitting between them. The CDR3 region is CASSTVSPRTGQPQHF. CDR3 nucleotide sequence: TGTGCCAGCAGCACCGTAAGCCCTAGGACGGGCCAGCCCCAGCATTTT.

The rearrangement uses TRBV14 and TRBJ2-7; the D gene is possibly TRBD2 (7 bases). Trimming pared 4 bases from V and 3 bases from J, leaving 22 bases between. This CDR3 is built from 17 residues. The V gene's germline CDR1 is SGHDN and CDR2 FVKESK. This chain's CDR3 is CASSRLGGGTSNYEQYF. The CDR3 nucleotides read TGTGCCAGCAGCCGGCTGGGAGGGGGGACTTCTAACTACGAGCAGTACTTC.